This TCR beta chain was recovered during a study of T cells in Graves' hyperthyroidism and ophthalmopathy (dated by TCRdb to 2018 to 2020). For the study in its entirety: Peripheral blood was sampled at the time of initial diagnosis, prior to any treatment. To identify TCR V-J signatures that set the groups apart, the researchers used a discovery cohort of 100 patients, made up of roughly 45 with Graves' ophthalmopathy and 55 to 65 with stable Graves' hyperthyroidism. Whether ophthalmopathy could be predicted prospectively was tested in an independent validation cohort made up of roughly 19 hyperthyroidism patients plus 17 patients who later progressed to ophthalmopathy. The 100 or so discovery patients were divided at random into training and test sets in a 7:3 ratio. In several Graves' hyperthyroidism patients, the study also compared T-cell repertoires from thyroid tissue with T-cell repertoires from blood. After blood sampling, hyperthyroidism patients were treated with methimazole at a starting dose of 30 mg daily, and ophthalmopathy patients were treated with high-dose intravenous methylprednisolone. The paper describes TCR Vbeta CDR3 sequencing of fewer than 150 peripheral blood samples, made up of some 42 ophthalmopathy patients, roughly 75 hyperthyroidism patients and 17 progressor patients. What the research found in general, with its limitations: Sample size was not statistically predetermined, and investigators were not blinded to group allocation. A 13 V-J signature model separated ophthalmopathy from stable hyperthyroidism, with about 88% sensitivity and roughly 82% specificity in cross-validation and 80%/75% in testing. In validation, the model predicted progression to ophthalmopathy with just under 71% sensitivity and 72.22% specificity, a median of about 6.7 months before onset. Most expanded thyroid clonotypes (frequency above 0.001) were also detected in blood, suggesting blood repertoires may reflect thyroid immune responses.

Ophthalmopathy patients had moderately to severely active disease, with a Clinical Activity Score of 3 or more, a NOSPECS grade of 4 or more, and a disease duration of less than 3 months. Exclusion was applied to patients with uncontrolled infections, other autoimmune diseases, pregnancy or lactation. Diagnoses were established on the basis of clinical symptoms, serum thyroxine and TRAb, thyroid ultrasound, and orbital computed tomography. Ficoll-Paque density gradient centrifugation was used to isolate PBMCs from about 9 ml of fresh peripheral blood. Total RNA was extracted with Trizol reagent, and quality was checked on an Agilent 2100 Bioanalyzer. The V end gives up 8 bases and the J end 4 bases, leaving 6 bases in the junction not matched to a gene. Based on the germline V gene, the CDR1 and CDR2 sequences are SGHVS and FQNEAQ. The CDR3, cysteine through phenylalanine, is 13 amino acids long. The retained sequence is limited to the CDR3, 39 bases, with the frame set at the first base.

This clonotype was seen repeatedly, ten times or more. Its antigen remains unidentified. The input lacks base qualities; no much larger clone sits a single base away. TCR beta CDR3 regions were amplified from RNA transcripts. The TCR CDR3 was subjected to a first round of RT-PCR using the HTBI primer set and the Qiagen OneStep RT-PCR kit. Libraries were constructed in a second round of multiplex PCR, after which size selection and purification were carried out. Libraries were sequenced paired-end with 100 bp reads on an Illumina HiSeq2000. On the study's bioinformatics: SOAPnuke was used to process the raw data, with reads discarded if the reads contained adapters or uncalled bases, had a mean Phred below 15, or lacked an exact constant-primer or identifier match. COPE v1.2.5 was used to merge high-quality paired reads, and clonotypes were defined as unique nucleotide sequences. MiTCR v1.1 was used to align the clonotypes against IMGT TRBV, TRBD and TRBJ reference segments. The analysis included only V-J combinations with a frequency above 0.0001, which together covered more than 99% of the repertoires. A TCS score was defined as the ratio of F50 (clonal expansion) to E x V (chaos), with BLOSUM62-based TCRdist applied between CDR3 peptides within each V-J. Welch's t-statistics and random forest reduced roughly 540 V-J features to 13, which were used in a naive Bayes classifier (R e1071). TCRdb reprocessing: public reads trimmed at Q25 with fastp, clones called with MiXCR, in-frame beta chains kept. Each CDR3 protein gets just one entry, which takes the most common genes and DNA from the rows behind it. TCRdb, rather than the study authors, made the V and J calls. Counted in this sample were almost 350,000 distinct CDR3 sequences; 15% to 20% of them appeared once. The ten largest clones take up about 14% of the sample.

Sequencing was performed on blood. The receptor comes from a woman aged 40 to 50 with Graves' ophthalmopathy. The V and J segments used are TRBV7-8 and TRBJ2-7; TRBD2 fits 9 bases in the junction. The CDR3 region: CASGLAGKYEQYF. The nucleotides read TGTGCCAGCGGGCTAGCGGGGAAATACGAGCAGTACTTC. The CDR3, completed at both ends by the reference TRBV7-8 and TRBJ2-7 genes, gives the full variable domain GAGVSQSPRYKVAKRGQDVALRCDPISGHVSLFWYQQALGQGPEFLTYFQNEAQLDKSGLPSDRFFAERPEGSVSTLKIQRTQQEDSAVYLCASGLAGKYEQYFGPGTRLTVT.